The entry below gives a single T cell receptor (beta chain) sequence along with its context. The antigen is unknown. This CDR3 has 15 residues. CDR1 and CDR2 (germline): MNHEY, SVGAGI. Unmatched junction bases numbered 6, after V lost 4 bases and J lost 7 bases. The entry originates in a study of long-term antiretroviral therapy in people with HIV. The assay used was immunoSEQ (version v3.0), run at survey level. Repertoires were generated with immunoSEQ multiplex PCR, while TCRdb's copy carries only in-frame clones and drops some. Of around 31,000 clones listed, around nine tenths are singletons. General observations from the study: Subsequent to ART, diversity was augmented yet persisted below that of transplant donor controls. Collection of the blood, which took place between about 2004 and 2018, possibly occurred under older ART regimens.

Each participant with HIV received care in the United States. Prior to DNA extraction, the samples held about 0.85-10 million cryopreserved PBMC. The origin of this receptor is a man aged 45 to 65 with HIV. This rearrangement joins TRBV6-5 to TRBJ2-1, with 11 nucleotides matching TRBD2. The sequencing here drew on unsorted PBMCs, taken roughly 5 years before starting antiretroviral therapy. The CDR3 reads CASSFLAGGSNEQFF. The DNA of the CDR3 is TGTGCCAGCAGTTTCCTAGCGGGGGGATCGAATGAGCAGTTCTTC.